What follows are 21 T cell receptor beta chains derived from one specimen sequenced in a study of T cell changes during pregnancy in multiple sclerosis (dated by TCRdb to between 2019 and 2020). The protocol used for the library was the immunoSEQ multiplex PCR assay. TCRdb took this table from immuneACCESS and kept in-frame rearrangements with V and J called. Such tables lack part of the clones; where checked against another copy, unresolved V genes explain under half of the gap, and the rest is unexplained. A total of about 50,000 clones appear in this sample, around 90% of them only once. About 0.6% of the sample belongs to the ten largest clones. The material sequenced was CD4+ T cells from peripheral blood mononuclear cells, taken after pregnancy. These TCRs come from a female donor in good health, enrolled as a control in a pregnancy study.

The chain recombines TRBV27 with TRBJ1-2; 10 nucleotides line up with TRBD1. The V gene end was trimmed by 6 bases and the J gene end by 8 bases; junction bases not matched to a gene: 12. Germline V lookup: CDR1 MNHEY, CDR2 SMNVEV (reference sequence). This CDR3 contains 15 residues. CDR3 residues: CASRSPGTGAIGYTF. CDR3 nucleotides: TGTGCCAGCAGGTCCCCCGGGACAGGGGCTATCGGCTACACCTTC.

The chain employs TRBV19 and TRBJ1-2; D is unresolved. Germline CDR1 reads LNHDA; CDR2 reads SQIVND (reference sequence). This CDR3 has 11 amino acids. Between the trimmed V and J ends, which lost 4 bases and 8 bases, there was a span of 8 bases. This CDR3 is CASSRNGGYTF. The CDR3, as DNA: TGTGCCAGTAGTAGGAACGGGGGCTACACCTTC.

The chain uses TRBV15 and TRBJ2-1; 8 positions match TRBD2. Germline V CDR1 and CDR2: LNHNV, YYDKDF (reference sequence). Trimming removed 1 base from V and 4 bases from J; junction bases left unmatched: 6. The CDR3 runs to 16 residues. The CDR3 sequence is CATSRARGDLYNEQFF. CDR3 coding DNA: TGTGCCACCAGCAGAGCGCGGGGGGACCTTTACAATGAGCAGTTCTTC.

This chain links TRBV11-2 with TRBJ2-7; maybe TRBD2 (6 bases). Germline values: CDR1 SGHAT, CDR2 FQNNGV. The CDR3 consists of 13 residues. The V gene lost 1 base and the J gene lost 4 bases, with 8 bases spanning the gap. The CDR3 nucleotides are TGTGCCAGCAGCTTAGGTGGGGGGTACGAGCAGTACTTC. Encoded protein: CASSLGGGYEQYF.

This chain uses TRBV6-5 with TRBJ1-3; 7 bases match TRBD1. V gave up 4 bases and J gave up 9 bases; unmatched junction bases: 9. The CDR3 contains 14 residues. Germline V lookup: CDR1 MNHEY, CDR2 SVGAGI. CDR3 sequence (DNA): TGTGCCAGCAGTTCACAGGGGTGGGATGGCACCATATATTTT. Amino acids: CASSSQGWDGTIYF.

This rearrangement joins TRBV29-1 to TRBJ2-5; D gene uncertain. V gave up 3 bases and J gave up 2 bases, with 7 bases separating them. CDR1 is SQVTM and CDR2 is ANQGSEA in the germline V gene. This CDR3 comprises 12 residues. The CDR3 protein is CSVDGGQETQYF. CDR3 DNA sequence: TGCAGCGTTGATGGCGGACAAGAGACCCAGTACTTC.

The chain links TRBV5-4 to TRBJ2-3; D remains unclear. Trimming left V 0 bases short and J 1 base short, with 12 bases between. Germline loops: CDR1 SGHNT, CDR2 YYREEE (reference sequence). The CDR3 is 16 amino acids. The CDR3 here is CASSLASRSRTDTQYF. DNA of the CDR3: TGTGCCAGCAGCTTGGCCTCTAGATCCCGCACAGATACGCAGTATTTT.

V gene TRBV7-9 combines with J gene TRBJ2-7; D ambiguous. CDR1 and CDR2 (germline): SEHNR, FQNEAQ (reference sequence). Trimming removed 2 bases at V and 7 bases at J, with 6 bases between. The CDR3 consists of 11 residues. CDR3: CASSLLTEQYF. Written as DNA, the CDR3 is TGTGCCAGCAGCTTATTAACTGAGCAGTACTTC.

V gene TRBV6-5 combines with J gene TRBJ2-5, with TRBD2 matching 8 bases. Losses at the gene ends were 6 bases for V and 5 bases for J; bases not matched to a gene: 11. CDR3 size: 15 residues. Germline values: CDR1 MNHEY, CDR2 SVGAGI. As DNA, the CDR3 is TGTGCCAGCAGAAAAGCGGGAGCCAACCGGGAGACCCAGTACTTC. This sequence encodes CASRKAGANRETQYF.

The CDR3 loop reads CASRRGRERAEQFF. In DNA, the CDR3 is TGTGCCAGCCGCAGGGGGCGGGAGAGGGCTGAGCAGTTCTTC. The rearrangement joins TRBV2 to TRBJ2-1, with a tentative D call TRBD1 (8 bases). The germline V gene has CDR1 SNHLY and CDR2 FYNNEI. V was clipped by 8 bases and J by 9 bases, with 20 bases between them. CDR3 size: 14 residues. Looking up the rest from reference TRBV2 and TRBJ2-1 gives the full variable domain: EPEVTQTPSHQVTQMGQEVILRCVPISNHLYFYWYRQILGQKVEFLVSFYNNEISEKSEIFDDQFSVERPDGSNFTLKIRSTKLEDSAMYFCASRRGRERAEQFFGPGTRLTVL.

The CDR3 is CASSTHRGLSYGYTF. CDR3 sequence (DNA): TGCGCCAGCAGCACCCACAGGGGGCTTAGCTATGGCTACACCTTC. The chain carries TRBV4-1 and TRBJ1-2; 9 bases fit TRBD1. The junction had 8 bases not matched to a gene; V was cut back by 5 bases and J by 4 bases. CDR1 and CDR2 (germline): MGHRA, YSYEKL. The length of the CDR3 is 15 residues.

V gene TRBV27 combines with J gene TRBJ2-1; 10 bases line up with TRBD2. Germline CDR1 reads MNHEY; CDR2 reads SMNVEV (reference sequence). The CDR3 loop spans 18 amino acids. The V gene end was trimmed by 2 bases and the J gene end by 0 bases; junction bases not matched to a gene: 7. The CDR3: CASSLLGLAVSSYNEQFF. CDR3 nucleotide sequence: TGTGCCAGCAGTTTACTAGGACTAGCGGTTAGCTCCTACAATGAGCAGTTCTTC.

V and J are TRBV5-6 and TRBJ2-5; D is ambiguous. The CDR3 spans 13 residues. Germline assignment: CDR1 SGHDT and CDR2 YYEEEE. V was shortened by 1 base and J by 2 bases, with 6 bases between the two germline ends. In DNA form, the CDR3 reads TGTGCCAGCAGCTTGTACACGCAAGAGACCCAGTACTTC. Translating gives CASSLYTQETQYF.

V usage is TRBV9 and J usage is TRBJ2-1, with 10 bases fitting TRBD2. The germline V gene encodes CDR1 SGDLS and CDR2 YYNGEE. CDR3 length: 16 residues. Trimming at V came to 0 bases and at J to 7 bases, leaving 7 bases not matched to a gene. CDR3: CASSVGSAGGHNEQFF. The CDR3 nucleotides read TGTGCCAGCAGCGTAGGTTCAGCGGGGGGGCATAATGAGCAGTTCTTC.

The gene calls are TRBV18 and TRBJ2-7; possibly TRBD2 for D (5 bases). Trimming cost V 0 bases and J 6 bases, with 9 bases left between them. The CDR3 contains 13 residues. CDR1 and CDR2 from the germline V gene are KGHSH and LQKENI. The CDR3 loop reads CASSPPIRGEQYF. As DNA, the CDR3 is TGTGCCAGCTCACCACCGATCCGGGGCGAGCAGTACTTC.

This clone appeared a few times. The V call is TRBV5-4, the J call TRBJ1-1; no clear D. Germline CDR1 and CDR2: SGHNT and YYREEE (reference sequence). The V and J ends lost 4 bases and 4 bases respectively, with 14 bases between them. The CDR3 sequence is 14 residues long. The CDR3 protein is CASSKNWAPTEAFF. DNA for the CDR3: TGTGCCAGCAGCAAAAACTGGGCACCCACTGAAGCTTTCTTT.

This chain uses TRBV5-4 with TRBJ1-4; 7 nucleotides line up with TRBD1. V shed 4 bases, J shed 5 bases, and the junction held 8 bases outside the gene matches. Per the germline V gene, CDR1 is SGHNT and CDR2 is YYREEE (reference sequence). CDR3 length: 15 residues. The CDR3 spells CASSLRDSQNEKLFF. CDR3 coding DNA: TGTGCCAGCAGCCTAAGGGACAGCCAGAATGAAAAACTGTTTTTT.

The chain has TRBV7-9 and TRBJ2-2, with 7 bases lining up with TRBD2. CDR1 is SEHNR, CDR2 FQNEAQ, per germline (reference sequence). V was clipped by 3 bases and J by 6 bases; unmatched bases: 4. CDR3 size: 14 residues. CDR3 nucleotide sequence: TGTGCCAGCAGCTTTCCTAGCGGTCCCGGGGAGCTGTTTTTT. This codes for CASSFPSGPGELFF.

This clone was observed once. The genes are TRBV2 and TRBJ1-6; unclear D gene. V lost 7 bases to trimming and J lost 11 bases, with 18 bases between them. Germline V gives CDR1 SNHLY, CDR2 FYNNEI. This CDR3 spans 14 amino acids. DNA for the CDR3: TGTGCCAGCACCCGACACGAGCCTTCAACACCCCTCCACTTT. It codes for CASTRHEPSTPLHF.

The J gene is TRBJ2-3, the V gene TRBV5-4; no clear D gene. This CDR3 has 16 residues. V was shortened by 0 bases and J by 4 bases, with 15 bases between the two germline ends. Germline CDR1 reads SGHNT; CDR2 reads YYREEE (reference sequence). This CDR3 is CASSLVFGVQADTQYF. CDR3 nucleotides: TGTGCCAGCAGCTTGGTATTCGGAGTTCAAGCAGATACGCAGTATTTT.

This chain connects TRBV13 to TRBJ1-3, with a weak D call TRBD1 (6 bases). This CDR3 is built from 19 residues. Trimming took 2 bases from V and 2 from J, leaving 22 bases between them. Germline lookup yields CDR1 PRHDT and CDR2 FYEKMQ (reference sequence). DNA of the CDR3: TGTGCCAGCAGCTTAAATTTGGACAGAATTGAATCTCCTGGAAACACCATATATTTT. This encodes CASSLNLDRIESPGNTIYF.